These 20 T cell receptor beta chains were sequenced from one sample in a study of cytomegalovirus exposure and HLA in healthy donors. PCR primers comprised 60 Vbeta and 13 Jbeta primers. TCRdb's table, derived via immunoSEQ multiplex PCR, lists solely in-frame clones and lacks some. Found here are over 30,000 clones, roughly 64% of them singletons; the top ten hold about 9.5%. The sequenced sample consisted of PBMCs. The receptors stem from a man aged 35 to 55 in good health and CMV-seropositive.

This chain joins TRBV9 and TRBJ2-3, with TRBD2 identical over 8 bases. The germline CDR1 and CDR2 sequences are SGDLS and YYNGEE. There are 18 residues in the CDR3. J gave up 1 base and V 2 bases, and 12 bases lay outside the gene matches. CDR3 nucleotides: TGTGCCAGCAGCGTTGGTAGCGGGACCATCGGTGGCACAGATACGCAGTATTTT. It specifies CASSVGSGTIGGTDTQYF.

V is TRBV6-4 and J is TRBJ2-1; 8 bases are shared with TRBD2. This CDR3 is 16 amino acids long. Germline V lookup: CDR1 MRHNA, CDR2 SNTAGT. V shed 5 bases, J shed 5 bases, and the junction held 11 bases outside the gene matches. The CDR3: CASSPFGAGVNNEQFF. In DNA, the CDR3 is TGTGCCAGCAGTCCGTTTGGAGCGGGGGTTAACAATGAGCAGTTCTTC.

V and J are TRBV5-6 and TRBJ2-1; possibly TRBD1 for D (5 bases). Germline V gives CDR1 SGHDT, CDR2 YYEEEE. Trimming removed 4 bases at V and 9 bases at J, with 14 bases between. The CDR3 covers 13 residues. Here the CDR3 reads CASSASGIREQFF. The CDR3 DNA is TGTGCCAGCAGCGCTTCAGGGATCCGTGAGCAGTTCTTC.

This chain uses TRBV5-1 with TRBJ2-2, with D possibly being TRBD2 (6 bases). V shed 0 bases and J shed 7 bases, with 10 bases lying between them. CDR1 and CDR2 (germline): SGHRS, YFSETQ. The CDR3 covers 14 residues. The CDR3 is CASSLGGVIGELFF. The CDR3 nucleotides read TGCGCCAGCAGCTTGGGGGGGGTCATCGGGGAGCTGTTTTTT.

The chain employs TRBV7-9 and TRBJ1-6, with D tentatively TRBD1 (5 bases). From germline, CDR1 is SEHNR and CDR2 FQNEAQ (reference sequence). CDR3 length equals 14 residues. V lost 5 bases, J lost 7 bases, and 12 bases lay in between. The CDR3 DNA reads TGTGCCAGCAGCATTCCGGGGGGGAATTCACCCCTCCACTTT. Amino acid sequence: CASSIPGGNSPLHF.

The chain couples TRBV10-3 to TRBJ2-3, with D possibly being TRBD2 (5 bases). Between the trimmed V and J ends, which lost 7 bases and 3 bases, there was a span of 14 bases. The CDR3 is 14 residues long. CDR1 is ENHRY and CDR2 is SYGVKD in the germline V gene. CDR3 in amino acids: CAIMDFRVTDTQYF. The CDR3 nucleotides are TGTGCCATCATGGACTTCCGGGTTACAGATACGCAGTATTTT.

J is TRBJ2-3 and V is TRBV11-3; 10 bases agree with TRBD1. After removal of 5 bases from V and 5 bases from J, the junction contained 10 bases not matched to a gene. The CDR3 consists of 16 residues. Germline V lookup: CDR1 SGHNT, CDR2 YENEEA. The DNA for the CDR3 is TGTGCCAGCAGCCCCGGACAGGGGGGCGAAGGAGATACGCAGTATTTT. The encoded protein is CASSPGQGGEGDTQYF.

The V and J genes are TRBV29-1 and TRBJ2-2; a weak D match, TRBD2 (6 bases). This CDR3 is 13 amino acids long. V was trimmed by 4 bases and J by 0 bases, leaving 6 bases between them. Germline V gene sequence: CDR1 SQVTM, CDR2 ANQGSEA. CDR3 sequence reads: CSVGLANTGELFF. CDR3 in DNA: TGCAGCGTTGGACTAGCGAACACCGGGGAGCTGTTTTTT.

This clone has more than one count but fewer than ten. The rearrangement links TRBV11-2 to TRBJ1-6, with D maybe TRBD1 (5 bases). There are 17 residues in the CDR3. V was cut by 0 bases and J by 7 bases, with 16 bases left in between. Germline V gene data show CDR1 as SGHAT and CDR2 as FQNNGV. The CDR3 DNA reads as TGTGCCAGCAGCTTAGATCCGCCGGGCCAGGGAAATTCACCCCTCCACTTT. Translated: CASSLDPPGQGNSPLHF.

The CDR3, as DNA: TGTGCCAGCAGTTCCTACAGGGCCAATCTGAACACTGAAGCTTTCTTT. This sequence encodes CASSSYRANLNTEAFF. V is TRBV27 and J is TRBJ1-1, with D possibly TRBD1 on 6 matching bases. Trimming stripped 4 bases from V and 0 bases from J, with 15 bases between. The CDR3 loop spans 16 amino acids. In germline, CDR1 is MNHEY, CDR2 SMNVEV (reference sequence).

The chain has TRBV7-9 and TRBJ1-2; a weak D match, TRBD1 (5 bases). The CDR3 is 15 amino acids. The V gene lost 1 base and the J gene lost 0 bases, with 9 bases spanning the gap. Germline CDR1 and CDR2: SEHNR and FQNEAQ (reference sequence). The CDR3 DNA reads TGTGCCAGCAGCTTAGGAAGGGGCTCTAACTATGGCTACACCTTC. Its protein product is CASSLGRGSNYGYTF.

This clone was found a few times. The rearrangement uses TRBV11-3 and TRBJ2-1; tentatively, D is TRBD1 (6 bases). Germline V gene sequence: CDR1 SGHNT, CDR2 YENEEA. Trimming stripped 2 bases from V and 2 bases from J, with 13 bases between. CDR3 size: 16 residues. The CDR3, as DNA: TGTGCCAGCAGCTTAATGTGGACAGCTACCTACAATGAGCAGTTCTTC. Its translation: CASSLMWTATYNEQFF.

The chain is built from TRBV5-4 and TRBJ1-4, with D unresolved. V was trimmed by 3 bases and J by 6 bases, leaving 9 bases between them. Germline CDR1 reads SGHNT; CDR2 reads YYREEE (reference sequence). The CDR3 has 13 amino acids. CDR3 DNA sequence: TGTGCCAGCAGCTCGGGAACCGATGAAAAACTGTTTTTT. Translated, it gives CASSSGTDEKLFF. Based on the CDR3 plus reference TRBV5-4 and TRBJ1-4, the full variable domain is ETGVTQSPTHLIKTRGQQVTLRCSSQSGHNTVSWYQQALGQGPQFIFQYYREEENGRGNFPPRFSGLQFPNYSSELNVNALELDDSALYLCASSSGTDEKLFFGSGTQLSVL.

The chain uses TRBV11-2 and TRBJ1-1; D is uncertain. V gave up 5 bases and J gave up 3 bases, with 10 bases separating them. The germline CDR1 and CDR2 sequences are SGHAT and FQNNGV. The CDR3 totals 13 residues. The CDR3 loop is CASSIQDYTEAFF. In DNA, the CDR3 is TGTGCCAGCAGCATCCAGGACTACACTGAAGCTTTCTTT.

V gene TRBV10-3 combines with J gene TRBJ2-7, with 7 bases fitting TRBD1. Germline CDR1 ENHRY, CDR2 SYGVKD. The CDR3 totals 14 residues. After removal of 6 bases from V and 11 bases from J, the junction contained 16 bases not matched to a gene. In DNA, the CDR3 is TGTGCCATCAGAGAGCCCGACAGGGCGCTGGGAGAGTACTTC. Translated, it gives CAIREPDRALGEYF.

The chain is built from TRBV5-1 and TRBJ2-7; TRBD1 agrees at 7 bases. The CDR3 has 14 residues. Germline CDR1 and CDR2: SGHRS and YFSETQ. The junction had 4 bases not matched to a gene; V was cut back by 1 base and J by 3 bases. The CDR3, as DNA: TGCGCCAGCAGCTTGACTCAGGGGGTCTACGAGCAGTACTTC. Translation gives CASSLTQGVYEQYF.

This chain connects TRBV13 to TRBJ2-1; 9 bases are a match to TRBD2. There are 18 residues in the CDR3. Germline V gives CDR1 PRHDT, CDR2 FYEKMQ (reference sequence). V dropped 5 bases and J dropped 7; count of bases not matched to a gene: 18. Here the CDR3 reads CASSGYVRVGTSSNEQFF. CDR3 in DNA: TGTGCCAGCAGCGGTTACGTCCGGGTCGGGACTAGCTCTAATGAGCAGTTCTTC.

This chain uses TRBV5-1 with TRBJ2-3; 7 bases fit TRBD1. Germline V gives CDR1 SGHRS, CDR2 YFSETQ. This CDR3 comprises 15 residues. V lost 4 bases and J lost 0; bases outside the gene matches: 5. CDR3 sequence (DNA): TGCGCCAGCAGCCAGGGGGACCCTAGCACAGATACGCAGTATTTT. Amino acid sequence: CASSQGDPSTDTQYF.

The rearrangement joins TRBV14 to TRBJ1-2; D gene unclear. Trimming pared 2 bases from V and 8 bases from J, leaving 9 bases between. CDR1 is SGHDN and CDR2 is FVKESK in the germline V gene. This CDR3 is built from 12 residues. The CDR3 is CASSQRLEGYTF. As DNA, the CDR3 is TGTGCCAGCAGCCAACGCCTAGAGGGCTACACCTTC.

The chain joins TRBV10-2 to TRBJ1-5; D not resolved. V lost 6 bases and J 5 bases, leaving 17 bases between the germline ends. The CDR3 length is 15 residues. In germline, CDR1 is WSHSY, CDR2 SAAADI. The CDR3 is CASRDGRLGDQPQHF. The CDR3 nucleotides read TGCGCCAGCAGAGACGGACGCCTCGGGGATCAGCCCCAGCATTTT.